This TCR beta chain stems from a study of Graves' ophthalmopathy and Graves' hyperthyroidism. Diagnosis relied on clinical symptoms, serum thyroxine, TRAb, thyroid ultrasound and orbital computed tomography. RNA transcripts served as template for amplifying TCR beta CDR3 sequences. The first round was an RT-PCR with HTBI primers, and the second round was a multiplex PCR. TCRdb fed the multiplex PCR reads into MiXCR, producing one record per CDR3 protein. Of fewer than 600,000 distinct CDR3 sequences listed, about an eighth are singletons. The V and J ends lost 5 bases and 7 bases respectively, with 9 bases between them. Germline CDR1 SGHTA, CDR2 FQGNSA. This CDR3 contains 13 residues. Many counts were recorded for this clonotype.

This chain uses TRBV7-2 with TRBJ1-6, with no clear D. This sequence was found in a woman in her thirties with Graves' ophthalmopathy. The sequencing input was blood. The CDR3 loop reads CASSPSENSPLHF. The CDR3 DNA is TGTGCCAGCAGCCCCAGTGAGAATTCACCCCTCCACTTT.